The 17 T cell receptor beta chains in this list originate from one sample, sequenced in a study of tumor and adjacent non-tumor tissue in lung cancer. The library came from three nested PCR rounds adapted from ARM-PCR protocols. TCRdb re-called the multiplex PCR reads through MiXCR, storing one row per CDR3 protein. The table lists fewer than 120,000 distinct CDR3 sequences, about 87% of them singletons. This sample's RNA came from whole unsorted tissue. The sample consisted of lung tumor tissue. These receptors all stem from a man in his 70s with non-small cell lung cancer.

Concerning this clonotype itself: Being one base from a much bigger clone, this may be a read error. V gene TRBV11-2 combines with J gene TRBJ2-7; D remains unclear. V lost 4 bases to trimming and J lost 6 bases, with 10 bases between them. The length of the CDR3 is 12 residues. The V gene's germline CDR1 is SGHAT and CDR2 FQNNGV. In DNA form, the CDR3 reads TGTGCCAGCAGCTACAGTGGCCTCGAGCAGTACTTC. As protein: CASSYSGLEQYF.

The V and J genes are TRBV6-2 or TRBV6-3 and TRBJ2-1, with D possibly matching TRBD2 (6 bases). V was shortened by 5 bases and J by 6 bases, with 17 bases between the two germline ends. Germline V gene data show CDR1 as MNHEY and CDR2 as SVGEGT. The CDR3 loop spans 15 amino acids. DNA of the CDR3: TGTGCCAGCAGTCCGGGAGTAAGCAATGCCAATGAGCAGTTCTTC. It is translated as CASSPGVSNANEQFF.

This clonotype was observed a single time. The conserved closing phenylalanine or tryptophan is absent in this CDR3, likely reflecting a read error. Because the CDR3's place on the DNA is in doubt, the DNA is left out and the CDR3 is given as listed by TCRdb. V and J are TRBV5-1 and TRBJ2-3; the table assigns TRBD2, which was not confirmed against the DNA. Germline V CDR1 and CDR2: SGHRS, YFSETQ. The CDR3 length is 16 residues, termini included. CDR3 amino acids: CASSLGLEAYSDTQCL.

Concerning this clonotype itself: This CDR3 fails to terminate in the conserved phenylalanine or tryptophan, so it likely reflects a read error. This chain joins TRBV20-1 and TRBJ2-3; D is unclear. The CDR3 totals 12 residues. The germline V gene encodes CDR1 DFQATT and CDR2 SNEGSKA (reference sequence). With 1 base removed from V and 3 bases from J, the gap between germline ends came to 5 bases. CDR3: CSARVSTDTQYL. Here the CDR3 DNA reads TGCAGTGCTAGAGTATCGACAGATACGCAGTATCTT.

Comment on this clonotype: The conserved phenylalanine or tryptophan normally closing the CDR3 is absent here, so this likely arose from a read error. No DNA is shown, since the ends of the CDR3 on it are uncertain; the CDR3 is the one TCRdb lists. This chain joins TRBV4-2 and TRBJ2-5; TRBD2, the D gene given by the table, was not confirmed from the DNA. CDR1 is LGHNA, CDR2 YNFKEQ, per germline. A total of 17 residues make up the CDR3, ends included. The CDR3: CASSPMAGGQFEETQYL.

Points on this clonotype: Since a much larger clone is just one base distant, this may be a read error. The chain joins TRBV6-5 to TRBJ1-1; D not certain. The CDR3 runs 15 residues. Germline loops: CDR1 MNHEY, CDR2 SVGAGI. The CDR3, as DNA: TGTGCCAGCAGGACGAGGTCGGGAGACAACACTGTAGCTTTCTTT. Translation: CASRTRSGDNTVAFF.

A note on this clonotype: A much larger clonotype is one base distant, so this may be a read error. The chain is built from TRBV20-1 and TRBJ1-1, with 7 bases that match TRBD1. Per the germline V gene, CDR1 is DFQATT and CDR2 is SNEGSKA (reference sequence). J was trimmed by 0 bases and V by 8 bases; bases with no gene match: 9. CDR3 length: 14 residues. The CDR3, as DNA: TGCAGTACTGAACCGGACAGGTTGAACACTGAAGCTTTCTTT. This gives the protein CSTEPDRLNTEAFF.

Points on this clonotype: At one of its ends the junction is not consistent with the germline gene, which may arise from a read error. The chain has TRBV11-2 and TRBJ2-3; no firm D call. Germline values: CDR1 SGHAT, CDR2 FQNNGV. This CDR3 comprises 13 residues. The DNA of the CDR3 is TGTACCACGTCTGATCGGAGCACAGCTACGCAGTATTTT. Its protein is CTTSDRSTATQYF.

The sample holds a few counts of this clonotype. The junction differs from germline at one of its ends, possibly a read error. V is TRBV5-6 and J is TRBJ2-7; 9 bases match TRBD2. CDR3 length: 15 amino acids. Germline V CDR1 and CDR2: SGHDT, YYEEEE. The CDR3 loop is CASSISFAGGYKQYF. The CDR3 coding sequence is TGCGCCAGCAGCATTTCCTTCGCGGGGGGGTACAAGCAGTACTTC.

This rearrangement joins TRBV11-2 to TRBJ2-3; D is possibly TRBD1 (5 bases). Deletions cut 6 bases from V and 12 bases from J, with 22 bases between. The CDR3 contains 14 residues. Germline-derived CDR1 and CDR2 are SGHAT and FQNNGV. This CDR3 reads CASSLTPGSNKQYF. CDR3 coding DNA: TGTGCCAGCAGTCTAACCCCAGGGTCAAATAAACAGTATTTT.

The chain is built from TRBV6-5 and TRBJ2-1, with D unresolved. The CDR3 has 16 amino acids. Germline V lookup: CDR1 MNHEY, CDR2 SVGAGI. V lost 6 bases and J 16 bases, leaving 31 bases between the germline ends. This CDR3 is CASSPPGPRSYNEQFF. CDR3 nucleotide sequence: TGTGCCAGCAGCCCTCCCGGGCCACGCTCCTACAATGAACAATTCTTC.

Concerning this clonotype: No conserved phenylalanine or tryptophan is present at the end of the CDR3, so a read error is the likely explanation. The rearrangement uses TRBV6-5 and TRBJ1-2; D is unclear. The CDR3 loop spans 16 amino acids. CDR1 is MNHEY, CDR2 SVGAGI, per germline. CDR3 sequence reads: CASSYSHRHANYGYTL. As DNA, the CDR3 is TGTGCTAGCAGTTACTCGCACAGACACGCTAACTATGGCTACACCTTA.

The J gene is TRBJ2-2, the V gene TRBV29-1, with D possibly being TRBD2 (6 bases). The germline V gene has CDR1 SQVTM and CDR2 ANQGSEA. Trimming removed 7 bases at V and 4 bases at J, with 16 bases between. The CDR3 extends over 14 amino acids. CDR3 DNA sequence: TGCAGCGCATTAGTGACTAGTTTCACCGGGGAGCTGTTTTTT. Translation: CSALVTSFTGELFF.

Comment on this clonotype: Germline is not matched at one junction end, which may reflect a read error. The CDR3 DNA is TGTGCCAGCAGTCCCTCGACGGGCGGCATTCAGTCCCAGCATTTT. Its protein is CASSPSTGGIQSQHF. The J gene is TRBJ1-5, the V gene TRBV28; no definite D call. Germline assignment: CDR1 MDHEN and CDR2 SYDVKM. The CDR3 extends over 15 amino acids.

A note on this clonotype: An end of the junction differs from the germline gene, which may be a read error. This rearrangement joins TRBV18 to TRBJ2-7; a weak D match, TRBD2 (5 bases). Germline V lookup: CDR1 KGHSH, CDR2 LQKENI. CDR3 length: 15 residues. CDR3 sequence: CASSYGPGSAYGQYF. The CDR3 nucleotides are TGTGCCAGCTCCTACGGCCCGGGATCTGCTTACGGGCAGTACTTC.

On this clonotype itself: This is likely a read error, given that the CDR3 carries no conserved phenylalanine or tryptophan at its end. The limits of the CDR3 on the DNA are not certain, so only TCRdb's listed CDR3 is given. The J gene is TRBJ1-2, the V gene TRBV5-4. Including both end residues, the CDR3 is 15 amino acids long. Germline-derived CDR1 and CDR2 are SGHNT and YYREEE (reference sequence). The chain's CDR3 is CASSLGHRTNYGCTL.

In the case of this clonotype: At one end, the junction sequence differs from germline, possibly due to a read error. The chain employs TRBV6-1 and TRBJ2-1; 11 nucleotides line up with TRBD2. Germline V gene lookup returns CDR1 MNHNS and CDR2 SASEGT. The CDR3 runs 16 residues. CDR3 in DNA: TGTACCAGCAATGCTATGATAGCGGGAGGGCATAATGAGGAGTTCTTC. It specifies CTSNAMIAGGHNEEFF.